The sequence of this T cell receptor (beta chain) was determined in a study of cytomegalovirus exposure and HLA in healthy donors. Comment on this clone: As yet, its antigen is unknown.

The study, taken as a whole, reports: Near-uniform donor sequencing depth was presumed by presence/absence analyses. Most TCR sequences proved rare, with some public TCRs found in many donors. Later analysis identified several of the most significant clusters that appeared linked to common viral pathogens.

It was with 60 Vbeta and 13 Jbeta primers that the PCR ran. In the original analysis: Later reanalysis found roughly 80 million unique TCR beta chains, around 11 million of them shared. Method: immunoSEQ multiplex PCR; TCRdb's copy keeps in-frame clones and lacks some. The DNA was the basis for D and trimming; V, J and clone size are from that table. Among over 95,000 clones listed, 74% were seen once. The source of this sequence is a human donor in good health. Source material: PBMCs.

The CDR3 is CAISESTPQGANGELFF. CDR3 bases: TGTGCCATCAGTGAGTCTACACCACAGGGGGCTAACGGGGAGCTGTTTTTT. The chain joins TRBV10-3 to TRBJ2-2, with 9 bases aligning to TRBD1. Trimming cost V 0 bases and J 7 bases; bases outside gene matches: 9. The V gene's germline CDR1 is ENHRY and CDR2 SYGVKD. The CDR3 loop spans 17 amino acids.